This TCR beta chain was obtained from a study of CD8+ T cells in alopecia areata. This clone has only a few counts. RNA, once extracted, was reverse transcribed into cDNA for use as the sequencing template. Libraries were prepared by immunoSEQ multiplex PCR; TCRdb keeps only in-frame clonotypes and omits some of them. The sample lists about 210,000 clones, less than 65% occurring once. Trimming stripped 1 base from V and 8 bases from J, with 20 bases between. The CDR3 runs to 15 residues. Germline loops: CDR1 GTSNPN, CDR2 SVGIG (reference sequence). Documented treatment: oral pan-JAK inhibitor, 5-10 mg twice daily.

The sequencing here drew on CD4+ T cells sorted from blood, taken at week 4, from a patient treated with tofacitinib. V and J are TRBV30 and TRBJ1-2, with D tentatively TRBD1 (6 bases). The sequence was collected from a human donor with alopecia areata. The CDR3 sequence is CAWSGRVAGARGYTF. The CDR3 DNA sequence: TGTGCCTGGAGTGGGCGAGTCGCAGGGGCGCGGGGCTACACCTTC. Full variable domain (outside the CDR3, taken from reference TRBV30 and TRBJ1-2): SQTIHQWPATLVQPVGSPLSLECTVEGTSNPNLYWYRQAAGRGLQLLFYSVGIGQISSEVPQNLSASRPQDRQFILSSKKLLLSDSGFYLCAWSGRVAGARGYTFGSGTRLTVV.